The rows below give T cell receptor beta chains drawn from one sample of a study of CD8 T cells in Susac syndrome. TCRdb re-called the immunoSEQ multiplex PCR reads with MiXCR, one entry per CDR3 protein. The repertoire includes about 130,000 distinct CDR3 sequences, more than 90% of them detected once, and about 0.19% sits in the top ten. Specimen: CD8+ T cells from PBMCs. All receptors come from a human donor with Susac syndrome. CDR3s include the opening cysteine and the closing phenylalanine or tryptophan. D genes are given only for firm matches. Clone size, where shown, is once, few, many, or a class for clones that have expanded.

TRBV9	.	.	TRBJ2-1	TGTGCCAGCAGCCTAACCTCGAATAGTGAGCAGTTCTTC	CASSLTSNSEQFF
TRBV20-1	TRBD2	.	TRBJ2-7	TGCAGTGCTAGAGAGGGAGCGGGAACCTACGAGCAGTACTTC	CSAREGAGTYEQYF
TRBV28	.	.	TRBJ1-2	TGTGCCAGCAGTTTCTTAGGGGGTGGCTACACCTTC	CASSFLGGGYTF
TRBV10-3	TRBD1	.	TRBJ2-5	TGTGCCATCAGCAGTGAAGGGGGCCCGGGAGAGACCCAGTACTTC	CAISSEGGPGETQYF
TRBV30	.	.	TRBJ1-4	TGTGCCTGGAGCGTGGAGGAGGGTGAAAAACTGTTTTTT	CAWSVEEGEKLFF
TRBV28	.	once	TRBJ1-5	TGTGCCAGCAGTTCCTTTATTGGGGGACAGCCCCAGCATTTT	CASSSFIGGQPQHF
TRBV7-9	.	.	TRBJ2-2	TGTGCCAGCGCGGGCCTCACCGGGGAGCTGTTTTTT	CASAGLTGELFF
TRBV27	.	.	TRBJ2-1	TGTGCCAGCAGTAGGCTAGGAGGGGGGAACAATGAGCAGTTCTTC	CASSRLGGGNNEQFF
TRBV13	.	.	TRBJ1-3	TGTGCCAGCAGCTCCCATCCGACAGGAGACGGAAACACCATATATTTT	CASSSHPTGDGNTIYF
TRBV7-8	TRBD2	.	TRBJ2-7	TGTGCCAGCAGCTTAGAGGGAGGGGACGAGCAGTACTTC	CASSLEGGDEQYF
TRBV24-1	TRBD2	.	TRBJ2-1	TGTGCCACCAGTCAAGGGACTAGATATTTCTTC	CATSQGTRYFF
TRBV15	.	.	TRBJ2-7	TGTGCCACGAATCCGGAGCCTCCTCACTACGAGCAGTACTTC	CATNPEPPHYEQYF
TRBV15	.	.	TRBJ2-3	TGTGCCACCAGCAGGCTTCCCAGGGCGCACACAGATACGCAGTATTTT	CATSRLPRAHTDTQYF
TRBV12-3/TRBV12-4	.	.	TRBJ1-2	TGTGCCAGCAGTCAAACAGGGAATGGCTACACCTTC	CASSQTGNGYTF
TRBV5-4	.	.	TRBJ1-1	TGTGCCAGCAGCTTGGAGGGGGGTTGGACTGAAGCTTTCTTT	CASSLEGGWTEAFF
TRBV12-3/TRBV12-4	.	.	TRBJ2-5	TGTGCCAGCAGTTTAGGAGTGCTTTCCCAAGAGACCCAGTACTTC	CASSLGVLSQETQYF
TRBV4-2	TRBD2	.	TRBJ2-1	TGTGCCAGCAGCCAAGATCCTCCGGGGGAGGGCCAAAGTGAGCAGTTCTTC	CASSQDPPGEGQSEQFF
TRBV19	.	once	TRBJ1-5	TGTGCCAGTAGTATCTCAGACAATAGCAATCAGCCCCAGCATTTT	CASSISDNSNQPQHF
TRBV13	TRBD2	.	TRBJ2-2	TGTGCCAGCAGCTTAGGCCACGGGGGGACCGGGGAGCTGTTTTTT	CASSLGHGGTGELFF
TRBV24-1	.	.	TRBJ1-1	TGTGCCACCAGTGATTTGGTCGGGGGAGACACTGAAGCTTTCTTT	CATSDLVGGDTEAFF
TRBV7-9	.	.	TRBJ2-7	TGTGCCAGCAGACCGACGACAGCATCCTACGAGCAGTACTTC	CASRPTTASYEQYF
TRBV19	.	.	TRBJ2-6	TGTGCCAGTAGTATGTATGAGACAGATCCCTCTGGGGCCAACGTCCTGACTTTC	CASSMYETDPSGANVLTF
TRBV30	TRBD1	.	TRBJ2-7	TGTGCCTGGAGCGCCGGGACAGGCCCCTACGAGCAGTACTTC	CAWSAGTGPYEQYF
TRBV4-3	.	.	TRBJ1-1	TGCGCCAGCAGCCAAGGTACGGGTGATGAGAACACTGAAGCTTTCTTT	CASSQGTGDENTEAFF
TRBV3-1	TRBD2	.	TRBJ2-5	TGTGCCAGCAGCCAAGATTTAACTAGCGGGAGTGTCGAGACCCAGTACTTC	CASSQDLTSGSVETQYF
TRBV4-3	.	.	TRBJ2-3	TGCGCCAGCAGCCCGGGGACGGCCCCCACAGATACGCAGTATTTT	CASSPGTAPTDTQYF
TRBV4-3	TRBD2	.	TRBJ2-1	TGCGCCAGCAGCCTAGAGGTACTAGCGGGCCTCCCTTCCTACAATGAGCAGTTCTTC	CASSLEVLAGLPSYNEQFF
TRBV20-1	.	once	TRBJ1-1	TGCAGTGCCGCGTCCGTTGGCGTTACCGGAGCTTTCTTT	CSAASVGVTGAFF
TRBV6-4	TRBD2	.	TRBJ2-1	TGTGCCAGCAGTGATCTAGCGGGTACCTACAATGAGCAGTTCTTC	CASSDLAGTYNEQFF
TRBV7-9	TRBD1	.	TRBJ1-3	TGTGCCAGCAGCTCCCTTCAGGGGGCATCTGGAAACACCATATATTTT	CASSSLQGASGNTIYF
TRBV30	.	.	TRBJ1-1	TGTGCCTGGAGGGGGGGCACTGAAGCTTTCTTT	CAWRGGTEAFF
TRBV28	.	.	TRBJ1-1	TGTGCCAGCAGTTCGACCCCGACGTTCATGAACACTGAAGCTTTCTTT	CASSSTPTFMNTEAFF
TRBV3-1	TRBD1	.	TRBJ2-3	TGTGCCACCACGGACGTGGGTACCTCAGGGGGAGATACGCAGTATTTT	CATTDVGTSGGDTQYF
TRBV9	.	.	TRBJ2-1	TGTGCCAGCAGCATCGGGGTTACTTCCTACAATGAGCAGTTCTTC	CASSIGVTSYNEQFF
TRBV6-1	.	few	TRBJ2-3	TGTGCCAGCAGTGAAGGGAATACGCAGTATTTT	CASSEGNTQYF
TRBV4-3	TRBD1	.	TRBJ2-4	TGCGCCAGCAGCCAAGACTACAGGGGTCTAGCCAAAAACATTCAGTACTTC	CASSQDYRGLAKNIQYF
TRBV9	.	.	TRBJ1-1	TGTGCCAGCAGCGGGAGGGGCACTGAAGCTTTCTTT	CASSGRGTEAFF
TRBV9	.	.	TRBJ2-7	TGTGCCAGCAGCGTAGCCGGGTCCAGCTCCTACGAGCAGTACTTC	CASSVAGSSSYEQYF
TRBV6-5	.	.	TRBJ2-1	TGTGCCAGCAGTTACTCGAATCCAGGGGTACTCGACCAAAACAATGAGCAGTTCTTC	CASSYSNPGVLDQNNEQFF
TRBV30	.	once	TRBJ1-4	TGTGCCTGGAGTGTACTCAGGAGGGAAGGTGAAAAACTGTTTTTT	CAWSVLRREGEKLFF
TRBV15	.	.	TRBJ1-1	TGTGCCACCAGCAGAGGCGACCGCCCTGGAACTGAAGCTTTCTTT	CATSRGDRPGTEAFF
TRBV10-2	TRBD1	.	TRBJ2-1	TGCGCCAGCAGGTCCCGGGGACAGAGCTCCTACAATGAGCAGTTCTTC	CASRSRGQSSYNEQFF
TRBV7-9	.	.	TRBJ2-2	TGTGCCAGCATCCTCAGGGGGGAGCTGTTTTTT	CASILRGELFF
TRBV7-9	.	.	TRBJ2-1	TGTGCCAGCAGCTTCGGACCGGGGAATGAGCAGTTCTTC	CASSFGPGNEQFF
TRBV6-2/TRBV6-3	.	few	TRBJ2-7	TGTGCCAGCAGTTCAACTTACTCCTACGAGCAGTACTTC	CASSSTYSYEQYF
TRBV14	.	.	TRBJ2-2	TGTGCCAGCAGCCAAGATTTCCCCTCCGCCAGGGTCAAGAACACCGGGGAGCTGTTTTTT	CASSQDFPSARVKNTGELFF
TRBV28	.	once	TRBJ1-1	TGTGCCAGCAAATTACCCTATAGGGGGGGGCCCACTGAAGCTTTCTTT	CASKLPYRGGPTEAFF
TRBV19	TRBD1	.	TRBJ2-1	TGTGCCAGTAGTCCTGGGACAGGGGGCAATGAGCAGTTCTTC	CASSPGTGGNEQFF
TRBV30	.	.	TRBJ2-5	TGTGCCTGGAGACGGGACTCCCTTATTCAAGAGACCCAGTACTTC	CAWRRDSLIQETQYF
TRBV7-9	.	.	TRBJ1-2	TGTGCCAGCAGCCCGATAGGAGTCTATGGCTACACCTTC	CASSPIGVYGYTF
TRBV6-5	.	.	TRBJ1-5	TGTGCCAGCAGTTACTCGAGTCCGTGGCAGCCCCAGCATTTT	CASSYSSPWQPQHF
TRBV7-9	.	.	TRBJ2-7	TGTGCCAGCAGCCATCCGGGGGAGTCCTACGAGCAGTACTTC	CASSHPGESYEQYF
TRBV5-4	.	.	TRBJ1-1	TGTGCCAGCAGCTTTTCGAGCGGCAGCCCAGAAGCTTTCTTT	CASSFSSGSPEAFF
TRBV12-3/TRBV12-4	.	.	TRBJ2-1	TGTGCCAGCAGGAGGACAGCGTACAATGAGCAGTTCTTC	CASRRTAYNEQFF